The entry that follows covers one T cell receptor beta chain sequence. The data stem from a study of blood T cell repertoires in COVID-19. Study details: Collection of acute and convalescent COVID-19 samples took place in the United States, Italy and Spain. PBMCs, B-cell-depleted T cells, or T cells were the source of the cDNA or gDNA that made up the material.

Trimming took 0 bases from V and 8 from J, leaving 20 bases between them. The CDR3 is 17 amino acids. Germline V lookup: CDR1 LGHNA, CDR2 YNFKEQ. Profiled with immunoSEQ multiplex PCR; TCRdb holds only in-frame clones, not every one. The sample includes around 320,000 clones, over 75% of them seen just once. The sequence was obtained from a human donor in a cohort sampled during active COVID-19. This chain connects TRBV4-2 to TRBJ1-5; weak D call: TRBD1 (6 bases). Sequencing used peripheral blood. The CDR3 DNA reads TGTGCCAGCAGCCAAGATACGTGGCAGGGGATAGGCAAGCCCCAGCATTTT. This sequence encodes CASSQDTWQGIGKPQHF.